One T cell receptor beta chain is described in this entry. TCRdb's copy holds only in-frame clones and misses some; the assay was immunoSEQ multiplex PCR. In the table there are approximately 250,000 clones, about 93% of which are singletons. This sample stems from a study of blood T cell repertoires in COVID-19. About the study: T cells, B-cell-depleted T cells, or PBMCs supplied cDNA or gDNA.

The CDR3 extends over 13 amino acids. V lost 4 bases and J 5 bases, leaving 11 bases between the germline ends. Germline V CDR1 and CDR2: WSHSY, SAAADI. Enrollment of patients from Seattle took place during active infection, with longitudinal follow-up. The sequencing sample was made of peripheral blood. The clonotype was recovered from a man aged 30 to 45 with COVID-19, enrolled during active disease. The chain has TRBV10-2 and TRBJ2-5; a possible D gene is TRBD1 (7 bases). The CDR3 DNA reads TGCGCCAGCAGTGCAGGGGGGCAGGAGACCCAGTACTTC. It codes for CASSAGGQETQYF.